The following is a TCR beta chain sequence with its context. Which antigen it targets is not known. This may be a read error, as it is one base from a much larger clone. Ends trimmed: V by 6 bases, J by 9 bases; bases unmatched to a gene: 8. Including cysteine and phenylalanine, the CDR3 has 15 amino acids. This entry keeps only the CDR3 DNA: 45 bases, framed from base 1. CDR1 MNHNS and CDR2 SASEGT were looked up in the germline V gene. To analyze paired alpha-beta TCRs of CD8+ T cells, the study used an expanded emulsion RT-PCR method with primers covering all TCR V genes. CD8+ T cells were isolated with a CD8 positive selection kit and incubated overnight in about 9.9 IU/mL IL-2 before emulsion RT-PCR. This specimen belongs to a study of T cell repertoires in breast cancer (dated by TCRdb to about 2016). With respect to the entire study: Tumors, lymph nodes and peripheral blood lymphocytes from breast cancer patients, as well as peripheral blood from healthy control donors, were profiled. Most of the roughly 22 patient tumors analyzed for shared TCRs were ER+/PR+. After being minced and digested with Liberase and DNase, tumors and tumor-involved lymph nodes were passed through 70-um and 40-um filters. Tumor-free lymph nodes were processed with no enzymatic digestion, and blood samples were separated using Ficoll. Sequencing yielded on average around 500,000 sequences per sample and about 10 reads per input cell. Nine healthy donors, of an age range similar to that of the patients, were included as controls. Given the low mutational burden of breast cancer and the rarity of common mutations in breast cancer, it was reasoned that TCRs shared between breast cancer patients would target shared antigens. Overall study outcomes, separate from this receptor: Shared TCRs were encoded by various nucleotide sequences, which suggests selection and expansion based on antigen. TRBV7 predominance was observed among shared TCRs, which possibly reflected tumor recognition or mispriming bias from eight TRBV7 primers. Because transcript abundance and primer differences skewed clone recovery, emulsion RT-PCR was regarded as qualitative rather than quantitative. Around 20 TCR pairs were shared across seven or more patient tumors and were rarely found in control blood, which suggests possible tumor specificity. About fourfold more TCRs were shared with matched tumor repertoires by tumor-involved sentinel lymph nodes than by tumor-free nodes (about 7.7% versus 2%). Genuine antitumor clones may have been missed because singleton TCRs were discarded and only part of each tumor was sampled.

The library relied on emulsion pairing. Unpaired genes were suppressed by a second nested PCR containing blocking oligos, after which a third nested PCR added Illumina adaptors and barcodes. Between roughly 5,000 and 280,000 T cells, along with C-region, Stepout and V-region primers, were included in each emulsion RT-PCR master mix. The emulsions were generated using the Micellula Emulsion and Purification Kit, and the RT-PCR was run with Qiagen OneStep RT-PCR reagents. Pooled libraries were sequenced with paired-end 2 x 250 reads on an Illumina MiSeq. Under the source paper's analysis protocol: Read pairs were joined in Galaxy and clipped at the engineered overlap into separate alpha and beta files, and reads that were not clipped were discarded. Alpha-beta pairs were assigned with CompleteTCR, a MiTCR-based pipeline that links chains sharing read cluster identifiers using an R script. TCR sequences seen only once, which were about 1-3.2%, were removed as potential sequencing errors. In-frame beta chains were kept once TCRdb had trimmed the public reads at Q25 with fastp and called clones with MiXCR. Records with the same CDR3 protein are collapsed into one entry carrying the most frequent genes and DNA. TCRdb, rather than the study authors, made the V and J calls. The sample table contains roughly 40,000 distinct CDR3 sequences; only one count was recorded for 45% to 55% of them. The ten largest clones take up around 60% of the sample.

The material sequenced was CD8+ T cells. The receptor's source is a pool of human donors with breast cancer or a healthy control (not recorded which). Recombination linked TRBV6-1 to TRBJ1-6; 10 bases in the junction line up with TRBD1. Here the CDR3 is given as CASRGQGPSGSPLHF. The DNA reads TGTGCCAGCAGGGGACAGGGGCCCTCGGGTTCACCCCTCCACTTT.